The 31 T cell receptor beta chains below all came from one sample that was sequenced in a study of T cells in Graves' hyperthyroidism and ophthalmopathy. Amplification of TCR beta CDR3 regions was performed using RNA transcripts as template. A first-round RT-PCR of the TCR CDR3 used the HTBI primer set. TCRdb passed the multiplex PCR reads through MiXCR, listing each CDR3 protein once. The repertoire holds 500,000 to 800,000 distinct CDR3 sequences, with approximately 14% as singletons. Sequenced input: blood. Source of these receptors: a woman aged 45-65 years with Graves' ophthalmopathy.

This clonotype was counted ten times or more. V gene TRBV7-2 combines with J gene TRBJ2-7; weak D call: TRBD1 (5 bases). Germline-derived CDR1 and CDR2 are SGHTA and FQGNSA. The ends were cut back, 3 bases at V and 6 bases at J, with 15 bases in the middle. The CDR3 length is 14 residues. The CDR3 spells CASSFLGQGLEQYF. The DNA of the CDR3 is TGTGCCAGCAGCTTCCTAGGGCAGGGCCTCGAGCAGTACTTC.

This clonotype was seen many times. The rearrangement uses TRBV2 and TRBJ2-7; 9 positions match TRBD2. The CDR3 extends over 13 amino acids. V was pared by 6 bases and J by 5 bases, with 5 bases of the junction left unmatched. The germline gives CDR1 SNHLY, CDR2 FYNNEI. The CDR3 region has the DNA TGTGCCAGCAGATATAGCGGGAGCAACGAGCAGTACTTC. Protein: CASRYSGSNEQYF.

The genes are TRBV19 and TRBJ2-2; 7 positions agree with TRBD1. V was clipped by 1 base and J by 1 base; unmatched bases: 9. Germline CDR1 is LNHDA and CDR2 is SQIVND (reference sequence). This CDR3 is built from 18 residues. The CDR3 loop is CASSIVSLGQWNTGELFF. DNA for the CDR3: TGTGCCAGTAGTATAGTAAGTCTGGGACAGTGGAACACCGGGGAGCTGTTTTTT.

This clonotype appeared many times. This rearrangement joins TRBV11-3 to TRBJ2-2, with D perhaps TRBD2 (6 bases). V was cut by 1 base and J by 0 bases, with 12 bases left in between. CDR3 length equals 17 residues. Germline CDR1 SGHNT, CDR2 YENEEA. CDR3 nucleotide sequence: TGTGCCAGCAGCTTAGTGGGCGGGAACGCGAACACCGGGGAGCTGTTTTTT. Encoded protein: CASSLVGGNANTGELFF.

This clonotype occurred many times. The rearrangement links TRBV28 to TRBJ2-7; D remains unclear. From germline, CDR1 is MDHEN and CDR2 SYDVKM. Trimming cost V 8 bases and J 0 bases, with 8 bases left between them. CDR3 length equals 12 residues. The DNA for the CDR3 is TGTGCCAGCTGTTACTACTCCTACGAGCAGTACTTC. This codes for CASCYYSYEQYF.

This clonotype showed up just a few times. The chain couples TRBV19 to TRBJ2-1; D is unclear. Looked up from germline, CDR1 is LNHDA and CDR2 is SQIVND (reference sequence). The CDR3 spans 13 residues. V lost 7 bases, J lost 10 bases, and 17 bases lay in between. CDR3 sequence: CASTTYYRSEQFF. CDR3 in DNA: TGTGCCAGTACAACTTACTACCGTTCGGAGCAGTTCTTC.

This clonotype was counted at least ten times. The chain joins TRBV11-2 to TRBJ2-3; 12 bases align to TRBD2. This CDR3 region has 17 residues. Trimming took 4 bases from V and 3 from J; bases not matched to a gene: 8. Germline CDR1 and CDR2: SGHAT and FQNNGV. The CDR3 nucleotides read TGTGCCAGCAGCTCCTACTGGACTAGCGGGAATACAGATACGCAGTATTTT. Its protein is CASSSYWTSGNTDTQYF.

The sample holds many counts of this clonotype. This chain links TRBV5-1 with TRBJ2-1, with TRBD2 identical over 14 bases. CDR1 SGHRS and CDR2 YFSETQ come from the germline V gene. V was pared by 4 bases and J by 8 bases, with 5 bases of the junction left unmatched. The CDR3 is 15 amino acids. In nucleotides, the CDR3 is TGCGCCAGCAGCGGCGGGACTAGCGGGAGCTATGAGCAGTTCTTC. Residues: CASSGGTSGSYEQFF.

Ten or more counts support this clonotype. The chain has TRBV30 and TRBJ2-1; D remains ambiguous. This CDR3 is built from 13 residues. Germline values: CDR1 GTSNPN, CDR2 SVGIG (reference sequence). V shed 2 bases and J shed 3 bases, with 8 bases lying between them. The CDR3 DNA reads TGTGCCTGGAGTCTTGCAGACTACAATGAGCAGTTCTTC. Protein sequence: CAWSLADYNEQFF. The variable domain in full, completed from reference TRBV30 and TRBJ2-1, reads SQTIHQWPATLVQPVGSPLSLECTVEGTSNPNLYWYRQAAGRGLQLLFYSVGIGQISSEVPQNLSASRPQDRQFILSSKKLLLSDSGFYLCAWSLADYNEQFFGPGTRLTVL.

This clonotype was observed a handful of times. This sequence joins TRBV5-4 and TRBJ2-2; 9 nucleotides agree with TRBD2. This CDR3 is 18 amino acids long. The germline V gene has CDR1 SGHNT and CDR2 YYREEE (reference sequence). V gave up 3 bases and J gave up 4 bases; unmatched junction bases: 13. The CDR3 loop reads CASSSGGRAFAGTGELFF. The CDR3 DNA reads TGTGCCAGCAGCTCGGGCGGGAGGGCCTTCGCGGGCACCGGGGAGCTGTTTTTT.

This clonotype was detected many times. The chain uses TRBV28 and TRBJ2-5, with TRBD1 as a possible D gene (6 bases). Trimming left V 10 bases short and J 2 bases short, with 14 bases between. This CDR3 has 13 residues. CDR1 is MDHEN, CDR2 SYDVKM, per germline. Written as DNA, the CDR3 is TGTGCCAACCGGCAGAGGGGGCAAGAGACCCAGTACTTC. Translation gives CANRQRGQETQYF. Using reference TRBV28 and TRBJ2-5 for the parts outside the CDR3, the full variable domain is DVKVTQSSRYLVKRTGEKVFLECVQDMDHENMFWYRQDPGLGLRLIYFSYDVKMKEKGDIPEGYSVSREKKERFSLILESASTNQTSMYLCANRQRGQETQYFGPGTRLLVL.

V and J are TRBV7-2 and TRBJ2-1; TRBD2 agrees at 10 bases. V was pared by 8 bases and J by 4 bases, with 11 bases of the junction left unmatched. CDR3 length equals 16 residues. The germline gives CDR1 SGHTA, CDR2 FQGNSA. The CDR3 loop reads CASLPTSGHPYNEQFF. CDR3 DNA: TGTGCCAGCCTTCCGACTAGCGGGCACCCTTACAATGAGCAGTTCTTC. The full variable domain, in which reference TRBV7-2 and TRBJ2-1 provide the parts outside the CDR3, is GAGVSQSPSNKVTEKGKDVELRCDPISGHTALYWYRQSLGQGLEFLIYFQGNSAPDKSGLPSDRFSAERTGGSVSTLTIQRTQQEDSAVYLCASLPTSGHPYNEQFFGPGTRLTVL.

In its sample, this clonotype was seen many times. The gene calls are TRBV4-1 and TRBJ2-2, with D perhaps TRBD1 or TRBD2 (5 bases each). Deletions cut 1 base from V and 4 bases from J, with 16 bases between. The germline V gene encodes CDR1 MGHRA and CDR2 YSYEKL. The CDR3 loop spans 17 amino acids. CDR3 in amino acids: CASSQVGGQGPTGELFF. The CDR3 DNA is TGCGCCAGCAGCCAAGTAGGCGGCCAGGGACCCACCGGGGAGCTGTTTTTT.

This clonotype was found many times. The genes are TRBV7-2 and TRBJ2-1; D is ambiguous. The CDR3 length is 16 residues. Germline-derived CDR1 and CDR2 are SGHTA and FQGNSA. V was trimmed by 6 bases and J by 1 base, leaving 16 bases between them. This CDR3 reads CASSRFSYRSYNEQFF. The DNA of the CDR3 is TGTGCCAGCAGTCGGTTTAGCTATCGATCCTACAATGAGCAGTTCTTC.

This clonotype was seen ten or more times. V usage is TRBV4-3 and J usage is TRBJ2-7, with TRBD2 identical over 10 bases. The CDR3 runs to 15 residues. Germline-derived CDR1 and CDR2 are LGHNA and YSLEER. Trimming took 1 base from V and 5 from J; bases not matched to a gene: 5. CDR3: CASSQGLAGVHEQYF. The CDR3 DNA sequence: TGCGCCAGCAGCCAAGGCCTAGCGGGAGTCCACGAGCAGTACTTC.

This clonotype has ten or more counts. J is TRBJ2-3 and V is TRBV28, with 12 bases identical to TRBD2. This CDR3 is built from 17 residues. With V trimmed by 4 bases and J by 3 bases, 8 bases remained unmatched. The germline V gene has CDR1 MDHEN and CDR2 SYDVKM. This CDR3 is CASSSPPLAGGTDTQYF. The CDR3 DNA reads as TGTGCCAGCAGTTCACCACCCCTAGCGGGAGGGACAGATACGCAGTATTTT.

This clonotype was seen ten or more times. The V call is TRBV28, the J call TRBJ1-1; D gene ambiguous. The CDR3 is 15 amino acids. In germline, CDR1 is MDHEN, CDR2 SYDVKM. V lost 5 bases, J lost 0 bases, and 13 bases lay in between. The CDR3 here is CASSQRTILNTEAFF. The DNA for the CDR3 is TGTGCCAGCAGTCAACGGACGATCCTGAACACTGAAGCTTTCTTT. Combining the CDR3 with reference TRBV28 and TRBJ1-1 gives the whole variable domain DVKVTQSSRYLVKRTGEKVFLECVQDMDHENMFWYRQDPGLGLRLIYFSYDVKMKEKGDIPEGYSVSREKKERFSLILESASTNQTSMYLCASSQRTILNTEAFFGQGTRLTVV.

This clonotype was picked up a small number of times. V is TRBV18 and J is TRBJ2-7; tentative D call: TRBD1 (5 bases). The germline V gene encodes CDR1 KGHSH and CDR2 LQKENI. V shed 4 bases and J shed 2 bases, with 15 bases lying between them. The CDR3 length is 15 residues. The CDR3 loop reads CASSRLTENPYEQYF. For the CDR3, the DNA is TGTGCCAGCTCACGCCTGACAGAGAACCCCTACGAGCAGTACTTC.

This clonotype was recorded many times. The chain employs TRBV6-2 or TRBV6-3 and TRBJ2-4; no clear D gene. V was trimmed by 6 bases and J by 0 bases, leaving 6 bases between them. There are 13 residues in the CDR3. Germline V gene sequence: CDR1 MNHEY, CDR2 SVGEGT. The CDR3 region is CASSWVAKNIQYF. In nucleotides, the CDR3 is TGTGCCAGCAGCTGGGTAGCCAAAAACATTCAGTACTTC.

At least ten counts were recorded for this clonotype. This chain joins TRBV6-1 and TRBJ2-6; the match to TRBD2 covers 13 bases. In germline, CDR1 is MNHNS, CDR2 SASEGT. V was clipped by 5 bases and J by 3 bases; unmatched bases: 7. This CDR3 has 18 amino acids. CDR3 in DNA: TGTGCCAGCAGTTCTGGACTAGCGGGAGTTGGTGGGGCCAACGTCCTGACTTTC. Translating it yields CASSSGLAGVGGANVLTF.

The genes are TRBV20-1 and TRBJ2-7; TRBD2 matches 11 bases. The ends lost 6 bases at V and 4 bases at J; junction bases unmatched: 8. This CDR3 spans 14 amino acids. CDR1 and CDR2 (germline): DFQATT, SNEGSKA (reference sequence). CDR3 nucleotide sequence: TGCAGTGCCGTGCCGACTAGCGGGACATACGAGCAGTACTTC. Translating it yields CSAVPTSGTYEQYF.

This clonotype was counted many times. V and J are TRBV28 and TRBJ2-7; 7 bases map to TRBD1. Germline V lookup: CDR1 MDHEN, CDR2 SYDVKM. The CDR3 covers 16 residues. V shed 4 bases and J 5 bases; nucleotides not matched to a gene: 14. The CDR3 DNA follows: TGTGCCAGCAGTTACCAAGGACAGGTGTATTTCCACGAGCAGTACTTC. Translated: CASSYQGQVYFHEQYF.

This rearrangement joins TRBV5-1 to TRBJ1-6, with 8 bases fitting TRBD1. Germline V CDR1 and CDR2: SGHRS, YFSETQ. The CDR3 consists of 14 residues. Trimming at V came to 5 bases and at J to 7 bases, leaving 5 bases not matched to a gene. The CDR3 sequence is CASRTGGENSPLHF. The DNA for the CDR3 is TGCGCCAGCAGAACAGGGGGTGAAAATTCACCCCTCCACTTT.

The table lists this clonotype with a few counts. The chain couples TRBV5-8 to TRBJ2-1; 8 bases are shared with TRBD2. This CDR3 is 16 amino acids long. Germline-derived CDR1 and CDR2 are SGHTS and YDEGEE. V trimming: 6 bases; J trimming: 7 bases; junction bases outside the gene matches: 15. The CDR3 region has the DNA TGTGCCAGCACCACCCGCTCTGGCGGGAGGAGGAATGAGCAGTTCTTC. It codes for CASTTRSGGRRNEQFF.

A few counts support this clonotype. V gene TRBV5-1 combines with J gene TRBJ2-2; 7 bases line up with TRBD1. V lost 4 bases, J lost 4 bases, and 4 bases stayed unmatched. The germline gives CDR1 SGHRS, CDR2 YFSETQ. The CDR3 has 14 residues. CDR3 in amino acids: CASSQDRSTGELFF. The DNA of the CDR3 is TGCGCCAGCAGCCAGGACAGGTCCACCGGGGAGCTGTTTTTT.

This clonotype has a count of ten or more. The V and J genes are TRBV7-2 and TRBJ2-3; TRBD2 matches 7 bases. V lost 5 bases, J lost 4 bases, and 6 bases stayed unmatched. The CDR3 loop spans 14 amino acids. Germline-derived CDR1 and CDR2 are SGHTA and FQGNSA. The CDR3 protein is CASSTAAGSDTQYF. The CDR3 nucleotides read TGTGCCAGCAGCACCGCAGCGGGATCAGATACGCAGTATTTT.

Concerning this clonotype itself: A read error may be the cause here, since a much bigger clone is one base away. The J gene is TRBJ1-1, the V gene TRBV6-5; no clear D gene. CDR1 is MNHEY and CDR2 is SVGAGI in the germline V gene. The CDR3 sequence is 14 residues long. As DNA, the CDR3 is TGTGGCAGCAGTTCCTTTCAGCTGAACACTGAAGCTTTCTTT. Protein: CGSSSFQLNTEAFF.

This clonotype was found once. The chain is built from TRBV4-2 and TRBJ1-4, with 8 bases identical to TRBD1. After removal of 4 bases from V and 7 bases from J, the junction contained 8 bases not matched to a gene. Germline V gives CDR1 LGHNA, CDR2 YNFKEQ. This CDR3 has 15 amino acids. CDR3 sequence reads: CASSRQGAFSEKLFF. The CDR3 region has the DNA TGTGCCAGCAGCCGGCAGGGGGCCTTTTCTGAAAAACTGTTTTTT.

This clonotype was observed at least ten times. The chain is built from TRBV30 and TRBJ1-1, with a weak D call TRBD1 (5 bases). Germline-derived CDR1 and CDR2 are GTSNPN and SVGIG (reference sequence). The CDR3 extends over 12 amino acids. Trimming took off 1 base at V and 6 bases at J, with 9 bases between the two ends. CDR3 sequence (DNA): TGTGCCTGGAGTGGGGGGTGGGCTGAAGCTTTCTTT. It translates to CAWSGGWAEAFF.

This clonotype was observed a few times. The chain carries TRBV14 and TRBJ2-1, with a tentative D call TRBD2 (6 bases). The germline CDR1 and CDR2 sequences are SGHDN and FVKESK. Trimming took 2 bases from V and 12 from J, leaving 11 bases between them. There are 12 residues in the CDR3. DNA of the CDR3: TGTGCCAGCAGCCAATTTGGGGGACTGCAGTTCTTC. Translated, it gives CASSQFGGLQFF.

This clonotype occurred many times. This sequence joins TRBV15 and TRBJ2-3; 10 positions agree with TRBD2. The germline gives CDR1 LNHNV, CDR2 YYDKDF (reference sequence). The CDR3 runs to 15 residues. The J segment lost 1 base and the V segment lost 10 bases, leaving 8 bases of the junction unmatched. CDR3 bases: TGTGCCATCGAAGAGGGGACTAGCGGCACAGATACGCAGTATTTT. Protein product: CAIEEGTSGTDTQYF.